This T cell receptor (beta chain) was documented in a study of blood T cell repertoires in COVID-19 (TCRdb year 2020). General notes on the study: Samples covering the acute and convalescent phases of COVID-19 were provided by collaborators in the United States, Italy and Spain. The material from the prospective study consisted of cDNA or gDNA derived from T cells, B-cell-depleted T cells, or PBMCs. Subjects who had been exposed to COVID-19, were actively infected with it, or had recovered from it provided the deeply sampled blood TCRbeta repertoires that made up the dataset. A freely available public database, intended as a resource for researchers studying the immune response to SARS-CoV-2, is where the repertoires were released. The samples were drawn from two sources: the first 160 participants of the ongoing ImmuneRACE study, and approximately 1,300 subjects contributed by 6 global collaborators. Nearly every sample came with metadata listing a de-identified subject ID, COVID-19 status, age in years and sex. Where available, HLA class I and class II types were taken from metadata supplied by the sample provider and were not determined by assay-based typing.

As regards this clone: It lacks a known antigen. No base quality information exists; no much larger clone differs at one position.

Based on the germline V gene (reference sequence), the CDR1 and CDR2 sequences are SEHNR and FQNEAQ. Including the terminal cysteine and phenylalanine, the CDR3 comprises 12 residues. Here the CDR3 DNA is all that survives: 36 bases in frame from base 1. V drops 4 bases and J drops 6 bases, leaving 9 bases in between. One collaborating source in Seattle enrolled patients while the patients were actively infected and followed the patients over time throughout the course of disease. Each collaborating institution followed its own protocols to collect whole blood in K2EDTA tubes. For TCRbeta analysis, collaborator samples were shipped as frozen whole blood, as isolated PBMCs, or as DNA extracted from either sample type. TCRbeta CDR3 regions were amplified from genomic DNA by means of the immunoSEQ Assay, a bias-controlled multiplex PCR. For the original study's pipeline: Nucleated cell counts per sample were estimated from amplification of reference gene primers within the assay. To quantify the absolute abundance of each unique TCRbeta CDR3 rearrangement, sequence reads were collapsed and filtered. For each sample, productive Simpson clonality was calculated as the square root of Simpson's diversity index across productive rearrangements. Here the immuneACCESS table is served through TCRdb, limited to in-frame sequences with V and J called. Missing clones are a known gap in these copies; in checked studies unresolved V genes cover under half, and the rest lacks a known reason. From that table come the V and J calls and clone size; the DNA was used to work out D and trimming. The sample yields 150,000 to 170,000 clones; 70% to 90% were counted once. In total, the top ten clones hold under 8.5% of the sample.

Study-wide findings and limitations: The quantity of clinical and demographic metadata differed by source and by participant and was supplied without curation.

The specimen sequenced was peripheral blood. This chain joins TRBV7-9 to TRBJ1-2; tentative D gene TRBD1, with 5 bases matching. The sequence was collected from a woman aged 55-70 years with COVID-19, enrolled during active disease. The CDR3 reads CASSYPTDGYTF. The bases are TGTGCCAGCAGCTATCCGACAGATGGCTACACCTTC.